The 14 T cell receptor beta chains below come from one sample, sequenced in a study of prognosis after radiotherapy for stage I lung cancer. The genomic DNA TCR beta CDR3 region underwent two rounds of multiplex PCR. For every TRBV and TRBJ gene, a specific primer was used in first-round PCR. TCRdb independently ran MiXCR on the multiplex PCR reads; one entry per CDR3 protein. Here the sample spans around 15,000 distinct CDR3 sequences, about 17% being singletons. The sample in question was PBMCs, obtained before or after stereotactic body radiation therapy (not recorded which). The source is a donor aged 50 or older with non-small cell lung cancer.

This clonotype was observed at least ten times. The gene calls are TRBV6-1 and TRBJ1-1; 8 bases map to TRBD1. Germline CDR1 reads MNHNS; CDR2 reads SASEGT. This CDR3 contains 13 residues. V lost 7 bases, J lost 4 bases, and 5 bases stayed unmatched. CDR3 sequence (DNA): TGTGCCAGCAACGCACAGGGGGGCACTGAAGCTTTCTTT. Its translation: CASNAQGGTEAFF.

This clonotype was detected ten times or more. The rearrangement links TRBV6-2 or TRBV6-3 to TRBJ2-2, with D possibly being TRBD2 (6 bases). The CDR3 is made up of 13 amino acids. Looked up from germline, CDR1 is MNHEY and CDR2 is SVGEGT. V shed 2 bases and J shed 7 bases, with 8 bases lying between them. Written as DNA, the CDR3 is TGTGCCAGCAGTTACGGGGGGAACGGGGAGCTGTTTTTT. Encoded protein: CASSYGGNGELFF.

This clonotype was recorded at least ten times. This chain connects TRBV20-1 to TRBJ2-5, with 15 bases identical to TRBD2. The CDR3 has 14 amino acids. Germline CDR1 and CDR2: DFQATT and SNEGSKA (reference sequence). The J segment lost 5 bases and the V segment lost 6 bases, leaving 4 bases of the junction unmatched. For the CDR3, the DNA is TGCAGTGCAGGGACTAGCGGGAGGTGGGAGACCCAGTACTTC. It specifies CSAGTSGRWETQYF.

Ten or more counts support this clonotype. The V gene is TRBV5-6, the J gene TRBJ2-7, with no clear D. The V and J ends lost 0 bases and 4 bases respectively, with 20 bases between them. Germline CDR1 SGHDT, CDR2 YYEEEE. The CDR3 sequence is 17 residues long. The CDR3 sequence: CASSLDPLVSGGYEQYF. The DNA for the CDR3 is TGTGCCAGCAGCTTGGACCCGTTGGTCTCTGGTGGGTACGAGCAGTACTTC.

The table lists this clonotype with many counts. The V gene is TRBV5-5, the J gene TRBJ2-5, with a tentative D call TRBD2 (6 bases). Germline V gene sequence: CDR1 SGHKS, CDR2 YYEKEE (reference sequence). Trimming cost V 3 bases and J 2 bases, with 8 bases left between them. CDR3 size: 13 residues. The CDR3 loop is CASSYGTQETQYF. Here the CDR3 DNA reads TGTGCCAGCAGCTACGGGACTCAAGAGACCCAGTACTTC.

This clonotype has ten or more counts. The V gene is TRBV6-5, the J gene TRBJ2-3; D is undetermined. Between the trimmed V and J ends, which lost 4 bases and 6 bases, there was a span of 2 bases. CDR1 is MNHEY and CDR2 is SVGAGI in the germline V gene. The CDR3 is made up of 10 amino acids. CDR3 in amino acids: CASSWDTQYF. The CDR3, as DNA: TGTGCCAGCAGTTGGGATACGCAGTATTTT.

This clonotype was found many times. This rearrangement joins TRBV12-3 or TRBV12-4 to TRBJ2-2; D might be TRBD1 (6 bases). The CDR3 is made up of 14 amino acids. V was pared by 5 bases and J by 7 bases, with 14 bases between. CDR3 nucleotides: TGTGCCAGCAGTCGGGAAGGGGGTAACGGGGAGCTGTTTTTT. It is translated as CASSREGGNGELFF.

This clonotype was counted ten times or more. The chain carries TRBV5-6 and TRBJ1-5, with D uncertain. V was cut by 4 bases and J by 7 bases, with 9 bases left in between. This CDR3 has 12 residues. Germline CDR1 reads SGHDT; CDR2 reads YYEEEE. CDR3: CASSKPGQPQHF. As DNA, the CDR3 is TGTGCCAGCAGCAAACCGGGGCAGCCCCAGCATTTT. Drawing the rest from reference TRBV5-6 and TRBJ1-5, the complete variable domain is DAGVTQSPTHLIKTRGQQVTLRCSPKSGHDTVSWYQQALGQGPQFIFQYYEEEERQRGNFPDRFSGHQFPNYSSELNVNALLLGDSALYLCASSKPGQPQHFGDGTRLSIL.

This clonotype is medium-sized within its sample. The rearrangement links TRBV28 to TRBJ2-3; TRBD1 is a possible D gene (6 bases). The CDR3 runs 17 residues. Per the germline V gene, CDR1 is MDHEN and CDR2 is SYDVKM. The V and J ends lost 4 bases and 0 bases respectively, with 17 bases between them. CDR3 DNA: TGTGCCAGCAGTTCCCCGGACAGCCTAAAAAGCACAGATACGCAGTATTTT. This translates into CASSSPDSLKSTDTQYF.

The V and J genes are TRBV27 and TRBJ1-2; D may be TRBD1 (5 bases). With 1 base removed from V and 2 bases from J, the gap between germline ends came to 11 bases. Germline V lookup: CDR1 MNHEY, CDR2 SMNVEV (reference sequence). The CDR3 is 15 residues long. CDR3 bases: TGTGCCAGCAGTTTATTGGGGGGATCCAACTATGGCTACACCTTC. This encodes CASSLLGGSNYGYTF.

This clonotype was seen repeatedly, ten times or more. The chain joins TRBV19 to TRBJ1-5, with a weak D call TRBD1 (6 bases). This CDR3 is built from 17 residues. CDR1 and CDR2 (germline): LNHDA, SQIVND (reference sequence). V lost 0 bases and J 1 base, leaving 13 bases between the germline ends. The CDR3 sequence: CASSIDLRGRSNQPQHF. The CDR3 DNA reads TGTGCCAGTAGTATAGATCTCCGGGGGCGGAGCAATCAGCCCCAGCATTTT.

This chain uses TRBV6-2 or TRBV6-3 with TRBJ1-5; D might be TRBD1 (5 bases). The germline gives CDR1 MNHEY, CDR2 SVGEGT. Trimming removed 5 bases at V and 9 bases at J, with 17 bases between. The CDR3 loop spans 14 amino acids. As DNA, the CDR3 is TGTGCCAGCAGTGACGGACTAGCGGGGGGGCCCCAGCATTTT. Its translation: CASSDGLAGGPQHF.

This clonotype ranks as medium-sized. V usage is TRBV18 and J usage is TRBJ2-1; TRBD1 matches at 9 bases. This CDR3 has 16 residues. With V trimmed by 2 bases and J by 6 bases, 8 bases remained unmatched. CDR1 is KGHSH, CDR2 LQKENI, per germline. CDR3 sequence: CASSPGDRALFNEQFF. As DNA, the CDR3 is TGTGCCAGCTCACCAGGGGACAGGGCGCTCTTCAATGAGCAGTTCTTC.

The chain combines TRBV28 with TRBJ2-7; 7 nucleotides agree with TRBD1. V dropped 3 bases and J dropped 4; count of bases not matched to a gene: 9. Germline V gene data show CDR1 as MDHEN and CDR2 as SYDVKM. The CDR3 runs 15 residues. CDR3 amino acids: CASSLGSGTEYEQYF. The DNA of the CDR3 is TGTGCCAGCAGTTTGGGATCCGGGACAGAGTACGAGCAGTACTTC.